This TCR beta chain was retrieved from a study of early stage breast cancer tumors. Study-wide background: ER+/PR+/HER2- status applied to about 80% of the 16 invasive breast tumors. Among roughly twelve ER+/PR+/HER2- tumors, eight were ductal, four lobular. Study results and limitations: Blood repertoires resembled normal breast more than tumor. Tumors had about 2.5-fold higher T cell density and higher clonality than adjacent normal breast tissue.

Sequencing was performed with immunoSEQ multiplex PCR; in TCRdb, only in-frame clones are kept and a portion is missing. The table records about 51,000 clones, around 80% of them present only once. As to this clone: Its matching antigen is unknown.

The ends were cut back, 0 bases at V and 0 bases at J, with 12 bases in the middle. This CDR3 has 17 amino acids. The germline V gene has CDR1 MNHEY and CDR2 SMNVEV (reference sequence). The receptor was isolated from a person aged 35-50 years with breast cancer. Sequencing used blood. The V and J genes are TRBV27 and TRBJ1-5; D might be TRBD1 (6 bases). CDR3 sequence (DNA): TGTGCCAGCAGTTTATCAGGACAGCCATATAGCAATCAGCCCCAGCATTTT. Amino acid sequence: CASSLSGQPYSNQPQHF.